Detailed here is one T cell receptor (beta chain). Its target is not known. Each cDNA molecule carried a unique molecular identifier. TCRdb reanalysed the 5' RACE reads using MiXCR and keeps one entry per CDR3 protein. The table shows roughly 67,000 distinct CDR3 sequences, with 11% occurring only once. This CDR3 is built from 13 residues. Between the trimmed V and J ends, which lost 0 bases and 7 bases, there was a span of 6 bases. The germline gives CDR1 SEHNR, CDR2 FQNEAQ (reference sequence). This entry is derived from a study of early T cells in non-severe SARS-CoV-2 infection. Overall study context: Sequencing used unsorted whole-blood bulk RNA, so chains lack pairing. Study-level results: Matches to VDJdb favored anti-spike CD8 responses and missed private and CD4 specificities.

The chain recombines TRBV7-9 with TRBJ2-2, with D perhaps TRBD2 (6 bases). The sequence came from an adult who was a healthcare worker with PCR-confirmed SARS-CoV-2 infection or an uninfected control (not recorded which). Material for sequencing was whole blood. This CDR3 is CASSLARDGELFF. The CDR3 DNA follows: TGTGCCAGCAGCTTAGCGCGGGACGGGGAGCTGTTTTTT.